This T cell receptor beta chain was captured by sequencing in a study of OX40 agonist ivuxolimab in advanced cancers. Assay: immunoSEQ multiplex PCR; the TCRdb copy retains only in-frame clones and omits some. Of about 36,000 clones listed, more than 75% were seen once; the top ten hold over 10%. The study, taken as a whole, reports: CD4+ and CD8+ blood T cells expanded clonally by week 6 at 0.1 to 3.0 mg/kg.

As regards this clone: The antigen remains undetermined.

The sequences come from CD4+ or CD8+ T cells sorted from blood, collected in a trial of the OX40 agonist ivuxolimab. The clonotype was recovered from an adult with an advanced solid tumor such as melanoma, head and neck, liver or kidney cancer.

The CDR3, as DNA: TGTGCCAGCAGTTTATCTGGGACAGGGGGCCTCCAAGAGACCCAGTACTTC. This encodes CASSLSGTGGLQETQYF. The rearrangement links TRBV27 to TRBJ2-5; 12 nucleotides agree with TRBD1. With 0 bases clipped from V and 1 base from J, the junction kept 3 bases outside the gene matches. CDR1 and CDR2 from the germline V gene are MNHEY and SMNVEV (reference sequence). The CDR3 is made up of 17 amino acids.